This T cell receptor beta chain was retrieved from a study of T cell changes during pregnancy in multiple sclerosis. Profiled with immunoSEQ multiplex PCR; TCRdb holds only in-frame clones, not every one. This sample has some 10,000 clones, with approximately 90% found just once. This clonotype was obtained from a female donor in good health, enrolled as a control in a pregnancy study. This specimen was CD8+ T cells from peripheral blood mononuclear cells, taken in the first trimester of pregnancy.

The CDR3 DNA sequence: TGTGCCAGCAGTTTCGACAGGAATCGCGAGCAGTACTTC. Amino acid sequence: CASSFDRNREQYF. The genes are TRBV27 and TRBJ2-7; D possibly corresponds to TRBD1 (6 bases). CDR1 and CDR2 from the germline V gene are MNHEY and SMNVEV (reference sequence). Deletions cut 3 bases from V and 6 bases from J, with 12 bases between. This CDR3 is 13 amino acids long.